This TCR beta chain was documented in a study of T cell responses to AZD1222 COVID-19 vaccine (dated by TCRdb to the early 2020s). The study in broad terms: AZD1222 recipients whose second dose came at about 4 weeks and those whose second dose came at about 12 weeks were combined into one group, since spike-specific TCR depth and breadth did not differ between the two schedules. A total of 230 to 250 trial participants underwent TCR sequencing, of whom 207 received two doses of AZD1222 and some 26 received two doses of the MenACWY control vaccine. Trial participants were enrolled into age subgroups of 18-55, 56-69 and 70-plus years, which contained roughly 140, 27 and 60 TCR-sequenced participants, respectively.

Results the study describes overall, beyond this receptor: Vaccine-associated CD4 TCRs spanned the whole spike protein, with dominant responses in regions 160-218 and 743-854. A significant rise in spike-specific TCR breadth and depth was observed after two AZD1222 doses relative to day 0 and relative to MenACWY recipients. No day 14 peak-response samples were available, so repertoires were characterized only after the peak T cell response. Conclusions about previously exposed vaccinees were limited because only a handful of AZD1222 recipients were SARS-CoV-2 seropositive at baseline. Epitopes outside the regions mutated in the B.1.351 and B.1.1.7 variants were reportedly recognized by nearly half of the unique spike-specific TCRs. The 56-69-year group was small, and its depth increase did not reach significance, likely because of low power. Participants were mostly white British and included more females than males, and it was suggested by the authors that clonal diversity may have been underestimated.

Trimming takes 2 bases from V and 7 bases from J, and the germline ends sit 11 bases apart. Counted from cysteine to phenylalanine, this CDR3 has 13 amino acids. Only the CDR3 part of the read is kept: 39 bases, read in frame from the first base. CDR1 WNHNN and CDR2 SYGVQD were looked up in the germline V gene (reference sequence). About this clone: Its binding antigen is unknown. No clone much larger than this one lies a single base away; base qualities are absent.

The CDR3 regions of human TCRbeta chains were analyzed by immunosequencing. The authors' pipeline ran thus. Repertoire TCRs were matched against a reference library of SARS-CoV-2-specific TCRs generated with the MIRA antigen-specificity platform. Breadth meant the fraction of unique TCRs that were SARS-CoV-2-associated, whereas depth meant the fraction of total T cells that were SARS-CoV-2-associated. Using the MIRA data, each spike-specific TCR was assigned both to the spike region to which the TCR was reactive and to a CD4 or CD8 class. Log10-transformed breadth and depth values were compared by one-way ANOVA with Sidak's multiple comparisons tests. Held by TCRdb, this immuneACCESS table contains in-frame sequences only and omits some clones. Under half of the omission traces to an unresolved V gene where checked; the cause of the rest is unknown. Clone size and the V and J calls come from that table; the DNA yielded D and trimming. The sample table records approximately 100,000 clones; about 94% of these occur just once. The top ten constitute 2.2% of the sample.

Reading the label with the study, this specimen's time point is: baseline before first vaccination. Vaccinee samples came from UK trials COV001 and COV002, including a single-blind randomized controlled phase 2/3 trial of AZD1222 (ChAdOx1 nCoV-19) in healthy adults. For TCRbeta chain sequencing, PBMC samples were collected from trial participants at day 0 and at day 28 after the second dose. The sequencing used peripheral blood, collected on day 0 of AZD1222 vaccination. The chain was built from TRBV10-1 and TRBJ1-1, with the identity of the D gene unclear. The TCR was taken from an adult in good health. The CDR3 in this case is CASSEVGQLEAFF. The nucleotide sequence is TGCGCCAGCAGTGAGGTAGGGCAGCTTGAAGCTTTCTTT.